These 29 T cell receptor beta chains came from one sample sequenced in a study of cytomegalovirus exposure and HLA in healthy donors. Using immunoSEQ multiplex PCR, the repertoire was profiled, and TCRdb retains in-frame clones only, with some absent. The sample consists of a few hundred thousand clones, about 90% of them appearing once. The specimen was PBMCs. All receptors derive from a woman under 40 in good health and CMV-seronegative.

V is TRBV10-3 and J is TRBJ2-7; 9 bases match TRBD1. The length of the CDR3 is 14 residues. J gave up 4 bases and V 5 bases, and 6 bases lay outside the gene matches. Germline values: CDR1 ENHRY, CDR2 SYGVKD. The CDR3 region is CAISTEGTGYEQYF. The CDR3 DNA reads TGTGCCATCAGTACTGAGGGGACAGGGTACGAGCAGTACTTC.

The genes are TRBV19 and TRBJ2-1; D unresolved. The CDR3 consists of 15 residues. V was clipped by 3 bases and J by 8 bases, with 17 bases between them. Germline lookup yields CDR1 LNHDA and CDR2 SQIVND (reference sequence). In DNA, the CDR3 is TGTGCCAGTAGTATTATGCTAGGAATGCCCTATGAGCAGTTCTTC. Its protein is CASSIMLGMPYEQFF.

V usage is TRBV10-2 and J usage is TRBJ2-7; maybe TRBD2 (5 bases). Per the germline V gene, CDR1 is WSHSY and CDR2 is SAAADI. This CDR3 is 13 amino acids long. V was cut by 9 bases and J by 1 base, with 13 bases left in between. The CDR3 region is CASSHGGSYEQYF. The CDR3, as DNA: TGCGCCAGTAGCCATGGAGGATCCTACGAGCAGTACTTC.

This sequence joins TRBV2 and TRBJ2-2; perhaps TRBD2 as D (6 bases). The germline V gene encodes CDR1 SNHLY and CDR2 FYNNEI. The CDR3 is 13 amino acids. Trimming took off 6 bases at V and 12 bases at J, with 17 bases between the two ends. CDR3 sequence: CASSPGGEWKLFF. In nucleotides, the CDR3 is TGTGCCAGCAGCCCAGGAGGGGAGTGGAAGCTGTTTTTT. The entire variable domain, with the rest obtained from reference TRBV2 and TRBJ2-2, is as follows: EPEVTQTPSHQVTQMGQEVILRCVPISNHLYFYWYRQILGQKVEFLVSFYNNEISEKSEIFDDQFSVERPDGSNFTLKIRSTKLEDSAMYFCASSPGGEWKLFFGEGSRLTVL.

The rearrangement joins TRBV5-4 to TRBJ2-5, with D perhaps matching TRBD1 or TRBD2 (5 bases each). Between the trimmed V and J ends, which lost 5 bases and 2 bases, there was a span of 16 bases. The CDR3 has 15 amino acids. Germline CDR1 reads SGHNT; CDR2 reads YYREEE (reference sequence). CDR3 in DNA: TGTGCCAGCAGTATTACCGGGACCCAACAAGAGACCCAGTACTTC. This codes for CASSITGTQQETQYF.

This chain links TRBV29-1 with TRBJ1-1; no firm D call. V gave up 0 bases and J gave up 1 base, with 3 bases separating them. Germline CDR1 SQVTM, CDR2 ANQGSEA. The CDR3 is 12 residues long. The DNA of the CDR3 is TGCAGCGTTGAAGACCCGAACACTGAAGCTTTCTTT. It codes for CSVEDPNTEAFF. Combining the CDR3 with reference TRBV29-1 and TRBJ1-1 gives the whole variable domain SAVISQKPSRDICQRGTSLTIQCQVDSQVTMMFWYRQQPGQSLTLIATANQGSEATYESGFVIDKFPISRPNLTFSTLTVSNMSPEDSSIYLCSVEDPNTEAFFGQGTRLTVV.

The V call is TRBV29-1, the J call TRBJ1-1, with D possibly TRBD1 on 5 matching bases. The CDR3 runs to 11 residues. The ends were cut back, 3 bases at V and 11 bases at J, with 13 bases in the middle. Germline values: CDR1 SQVTM, CDR2 ANQGSEA. The CDR3: CSVDQGTRAFF. The CDR3 DNA reads TGCAGCGTTGACCAGGGTACGCGGGCTTTCTTT.

This chain uses TRBV11-3 with TRBJ2-5; a possible D gene is TRBD1 (6 bases). The CDR3 is 16 amino acids. Trimming took 5 bases from V and 4 from J, leaving 20 bases between them. Looked up from germline, CDR1 is SGHNT and CDR2 is YENEEA. CDR3 sequence reads: CASSLNPMDRRETQYF. The DNA of the CDR3 is TGTGCCAGCAGCCTTAACCCAATGGACAGAAGAGAGACCCAGTACTTC.

The CDR3 bases are TGCGCCAGCAGCCAAGATCTTGGACTAGCCCCAGATACGCAGTATTTT. Translated: CASSQDLGLAPDTQYF. V is TRBV4-1 and J is TRBJ2-3; TRBD2 matches 8 bases. Germline V gene sequence: CDR1 MGHRA, CDR2 YSYEKL. The CDR3 length is 16 residues. The junction had 6 bases not matched to a gene; V was cut back by 0 bases and J by 4 bases.

This clone came up once. The chain couples TRBV5-6 to TRBJ2-7, with 11 nucleotides matching TRBD2. CDR1 and CDR2 from the germline V gene are SGHDT and YYEEEE. The CDR3 is 17 residues long. The V segment lost 2 bases and the J segment 2 bases; nucleotides outside the gene matches: 9. In nucleotides, the CDR3 is TGTGCCAGCAGCTTTCTACTAGCGGGAGTCGGGACCTACGAGCAGTACTTC. Translated: CASSFLLAGVGTYEQYF.

The rearrangement links TRBV5-1 to TRBJ2-1, with 9 nucleotides matching TRBD2. There are 15 residues in the CDR3. The germline V gene encodes CDR1 SGHRS and CDR2 YFSETQ. The V gene end was trimmed by 4 bases and the J gene end by 5 bases; junction bases not matched to a gene: 7. The CDR3 DNA sequence: TGCGCCAGCAGCCGCTACGCGGGAGGGGACAATGAGCAGTTCTTC. Translated, it gives CASSRYAGGDNEQFF.

V is TRBV7-6 and J is TRBJ2-7; TRBD1 matches 11 bases. The J segment lost 6 bases and the V segment lost 1 base, leaving 5 bases of the junction unmatched. This CDR3 has 15 residues. The germline gives CDR1 SGHVS, CDR2 FNYEAQ. The CDR3 DNA sequence: TGTGCCAGCAGCTTAGGGGGACAGGGGGTCCGCGAGCAGTACTTC. It translates to CASSLGGQGVREQYF.

This clone was seen a single time. The chain combines TRBV4-1 with TRBJ2-1; D not resolved. V lost 0 bases to trimming and J lost 4 bases, with 4 bases between them. Germline-derived CDR1 and CDR2 are MGHRA and YSYEKL. This CDR3 has 13 residues. This chain's CDR3 is CASSQDNYNEQFF. The CDR3 nucleotides are TGCGCCAGCAGCCAAGATAATTACAATGAGCAGTTCTTC.

The chain combines TRBV27 with TRBJ2-1; 9 bases align to TRBD2. J gave up 6 bases and V 6 bases, and 3 bases lay outside the gene matches. The CDR3 sequence is 13 residues long. Germline values: CDR1 MNHEY, CDR2 SMNVEV (reference sequence). The CDR3 loop reads CASRVAGANEQFF. Written as DNA, the CDR3 is TGTGCCAGCAGGGTAGCGGGAGCCAATGAGCAGTTCTTC.

The sample holds a few counts of this clone. The chain links TRBV6-6 to TRBJ2-7, with TRBD1 identical over 8 bases. The CDR3 extends over 15 amino acids. The junction had 12 bases not matched to a gene; V was cut back by 8 bases and J by 3 bases. The germline V gene encodes CDR1 MNHNY and CDR2 SVGAGI (reference sequence). CDR3: CASAGGLRRGYEQYF. The CDR3 DNA follows: TGTGCCAGCGCAGGGGGCCTACGACGAGGCTACGAGCAGTACTTC.

This chain joins TRBV6-1 and TRBJ2-7; 11 positions agree with TRBD2. V gave up 7 bases and J gave up 2 bases; unmatched junction bases: 7. This CDR3 has 15 residues. Germline values: CDR1 MNHNS, CDR2 SASEGT. CDR3: CASKTGLADTYEQYF. The CDR3 DNA reads TGTGCCAGCAAGACGGGACTAGCGGACACCTACGAGCAGTACTTC.

The chain uses TRBV9 and TRBJ2-7, with 7 positions matching TRBD2. Trimming cost V 0 bases and J 10 bases; bases outside gene matches: 7. The CDR3 extends over 13 amino acids. CDR1 and CDR2 (germline): SGDLS, YYNGEE. The CDR3 sequence is CASSVEAAGAQYF. The CDR3 DNA sequence: TGTGCCAGCAGCGTAGAGGCCGCGGGAGCACAGTACTTC.

The rearrangement uses TRBV4-2 and TRBJ2-5; 9 bases align to TRBD2. The length of the CDR3 is 17 residues. Trimming took 0 bases from V and 4 from J; bases not matched to a gene: 9. Germline-derived CDR1 and CDR2 are LGHNA and YNFKEQ. The CDR3 region has the DNA TGTGCCAGCAGCCAAGACCCTAGCGGGAAGGGGATAGAGACCCAGTACTTC. This sequence encodes CASSQDPSGKGIETQYF.

This clone has just a few counts. The DNA for the CDR3 is TGTGCCAGCAGTGAAGTCGGGGGCCGACACACCTTC. Translating gives CASSEVGGRHTF. J is TRBJ1-2 and V is TRBV2; D may be TRBD1 (6 bases). The V and J ends lost 1 base and 12 bases respectively, with 12 bases between them. The CDR3 is 12 amino acids. Germline V gene data show CDR1 as SNHLY and CDR2 as FYNNEI.

The V call is TRBV5-1, the J call TRBJ2-2; 8 bases are a match to TRBD2. Germline assignment: CDR1 SGHRS and CDR2 YFSETQ. The CDR3 consists of 14 residues. V shed 4 bases and J 7 bases; nucleotides not matched to a gene: 6. The CDR3 sequence is CASSTGLADGELFF. The CDR3 DNA follows: TGCGCCAGCAGCACAGGACTAGCTGACGGGGAGCTGTTTTTT.

The chain has TRBV4-2 and TRBJ1-2; the match to TRBD1 covers 7 bases. CDR1 and CDR2 (germline): LGHNA, YNFKEQ. J lost 6 bases, V lost 0 bases, and 7 bases had no gene match. The CDR3 totals 15 residues. CDR3 loop: CASSQESDRRDGYTF. CDR3 nucleotides: TGTGCCAGCAGCCAAGAATCGGACAGGAGAGATGGCTACACCTTC.

V usage is TRBV13 and J usage is TRBJ2-7; no clear D. Deletions cut 5 bases from V and 1 base from J, with 6 bases between. CDR1 is PRHDT, CDR2 FYEKMQ, per germline (reference sequence). The CDR3 spans 12 residues. The CDR3 DNA is TGTGCCAGCAGCGTCGGATCCTACGAGCAGTACTTC. Protein sequence: CASSVGSYEQYF.

The V gene is TRBV7-3, the J gene TRBJ2-2, with TRBD2 matching 9 bases. Germline V gene sequence: CDR1 SGHTA, CDR2 FQGTGA. CDR3 length: 15 amino acids. V trimming: 0 bases; J trimming: 4 bases; junction bases outside the gene matches: 0. The CDR3 spells CASSLTSGGTGELFF. The CDR3 nucleotides are TGTGCCAGCAGCTTAACTAGCGGGGGCACCGGGGAGCTGTTTTTT.

This CDR3 reads CASSVDPRRGEAFF. DNA for the CDR3: TGTGCCAGCAGCGTAGATCCCCGCCGAGGTGAAGCTTTCTTT. The V and J genes are TRBV9 and TRBJ1-1; D is unclear. Trimming removed 0 bases from V and 7 bases from J, with 13 bases in between. Germline V gives CDR1 SGDLS, CDR2 YYNGEE. The CDR3 has 14 amino acids.

The chain carries TRBV13 and TRBJ2-7, with 10 bases fitting TRBD1. J was trimmed by 5 bases and V by 5 bases; bases with no gene match: 15. This CDR3 contains 17 residues. Germline CDR1 and CDR2: PRHDT and FYEKMQ (reference sequence). The DNA for the CDR3 is TGTGCCAGCAGCCTACCCCTAGGACAGGGGGTGAGAAACGAGCAGTACTTC. This codes for CASSLPLGQGVRNEQYF.

The CDR3: CATSRDRADNYGYTF. As DNA, the CDR3 is TGTGCCACCAGCAGAGACAGGGCAGATAACTATGGCTACACCTTC. This chain links TRBV15 with TRBJ1-2, with D perhaps TRBD1 (5 bases). The CDR3 consists of 15 residues. The germline V gene has CDR1 LNHNV and CDR2 YYDKDF (reference sequence). The germline V and J ends were trimmed by 0 bases and 1 base, with 9 bases remaining between them.

This clone has only one observation. J is TRBJ2-7 and V is TRBV5-4, with 8 bases fitting TRBD2. CDR3 length: 14 residues. Germline-derived CDR1 and CDR2 are SGHNT and YYREEE (reference sequence). J was trimmed by 2 bases and V by 3 bases; bases with no gene match: 4. The CDR3 loop is CASSSTSGTYEQYF. CDR3 in DNA: TGTGCCAGCAGCTCCACTAGCGGAACCTACGAGCAGTACTTC. The variable domain in full, completed from reference TRBV5-4 and TRBJ2-7, reads ETGVTQSPTHLIKTRGQQVTLRCSSQSGHNTVSWYQQALGQGPQFIFQYYREEENGRGNFPPRFSGLQFPNYSSELNVNALELDDSALYLCASSSTSGTYEQYFGPGTRLTVT.

The rearrangement links TRBV6-6 to TRBJ2-1, with D unclear. V was trimmed by 0 bases and J by 4 bases, leaving 10 bases between them. The germline gives CDR1 MNHNY, CDR2 SVGAGI (reference sequence). The CDR3 is 15 amino acids. The CDR3 spells CASSYSQVRYNEQFF. CDR3 sequence (DNA): TGTGCCAGCAGTTACTCTCAGGTCAGATACAATGAGCAGTTCTTC.

The chain links TRBV4-2 to TRBJ2-3; 12 nucleotides match TRBD2. Germline V gene sequence: CDR1 LGHNA, CDR2 YNFKEQ. The CDR3 length is 18 residues. The J segment lost 5 bases and the V segment lost 1 base, leaving 10 bases of the junction unmatched. The CDR3 sequence is CASSQVITTSGSRDTQYF. The CDR3 nucleotides read TGTGCCAGCAGCCAAGTAATCACGACTAGCGGGAGTCGAGATACGCAGTATTTT.